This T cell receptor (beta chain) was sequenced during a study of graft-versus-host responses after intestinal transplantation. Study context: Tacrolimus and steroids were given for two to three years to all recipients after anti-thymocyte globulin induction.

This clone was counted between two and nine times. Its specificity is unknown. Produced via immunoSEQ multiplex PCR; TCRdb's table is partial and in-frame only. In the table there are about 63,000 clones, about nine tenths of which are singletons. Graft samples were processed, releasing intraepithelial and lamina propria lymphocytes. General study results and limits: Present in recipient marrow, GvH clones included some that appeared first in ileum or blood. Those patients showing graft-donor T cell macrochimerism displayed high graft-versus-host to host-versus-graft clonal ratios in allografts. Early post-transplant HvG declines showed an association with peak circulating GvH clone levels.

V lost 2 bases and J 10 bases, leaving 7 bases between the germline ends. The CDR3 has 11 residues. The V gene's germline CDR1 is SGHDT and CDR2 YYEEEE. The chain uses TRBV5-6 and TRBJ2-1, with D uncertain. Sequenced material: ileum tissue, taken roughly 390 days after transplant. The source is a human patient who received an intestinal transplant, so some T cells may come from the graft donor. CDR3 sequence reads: CASSLSEEQFF. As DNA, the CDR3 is TGTGCCAGCAGCTTATCCGAGGAGCAGTTCTTC. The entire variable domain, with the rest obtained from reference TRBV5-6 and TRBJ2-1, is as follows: DAGVTQSPTHLIKTRGQQVTLRCSPKSGHDTVSWYQQALGQGPQFIFQYYEEEERQRGNFPDRFSGHQFPNYSSELNVNALLLGDSALYLCASSLSEEQFFGPGTRLTVL.